A single sample is the source of the 4 T cell receptor beta chains below, sequenced in a study of shared clonotypes between healthy human individuals (dated by TCRdb to about 2020). The protocol used for the library was the immunoSEQ multiplex PCR assay. In TCRdb, the immuneACCESS table is reduced to in-frame sequences with V and J assigned. These tables do not hold every clone; where another copy was compared, an unresolved V gene accounts for under half, and the others remain unexplained. The sample yields 2,500,000 or so clones; roughly 93% were counted once. The biggest ten clones account for about 0.34% of the sample. Sequencing was performed on naive CD4+ T cells from PBMCs. The intended sense of this specimen's cell subset or site label: CD45RA+ positively selected. The receptors were sampled from a man aged 18 to 29 in good health. Some clones in this sample may be carry-over from other donors' samples.

This clone was picked up one time. Other nucleotide sequences in the sample specify the same CDR3. The genes are TRBV7-3 and TRBJ2-7; 12 bases align to TRBD2. The CDR3 sequence is 15 residues long. The junction had 1 base not matched to a gene; V was cut back by 2 bases and J by 2 bases. Germline V gene data show CDR1 as SGHTA and CDR2 as FQGTGA. Here the CDR3 DNA reads TGTGCCAGCAGCTTAGGACTAGCGGGAACCTACGAGCAGTACTTC. Translation: CASSLGLAGTYEQYF.

The V and J genes are TRBV29-1 and TRBJ2-5, with 7 positions matching TRBD1. Trimming took 6 bases from V and 5 from J; bases not matched to a gene: 12. CDR1 SQVTM and CDR2 ANQGSEA come from the germline V gene. The CDR3 runs to 14 residues. The CDR3 DNA is TGCAGCGTCGTACGGGACAGTAGGGGGGAGACCCAGTACTTC. Protein sequence: CSVVRDSRGETQYF.

This rearrangement joins TRBV15 to TRBJ2-3; tentatively, D is TRBD2 (6 bases). Per germline, CDR1 LNHNV and CDR2 YYDKDF (reference sequence). The CDR3 consists of 15 residues. V lost 1 base to trimming and J lost 6 bases, with 14 bases between them. Written as DNA, the CDR3 is TGTGCCACCAGCAGAGTAGGGACTCGAACTGATACGCAGTATTTT. Translation gives CATSRVGTRTDTQYF.

This clone was found a few times. This sample also contains other DNA sequences that code for the same CDR3. The CDR3 spells CASSLTGNYGYTF. The CDR3 bases are TGTGCCAGCAGTTTGACAGGGAACTATGGCTACACCTTC. The V and J genes are TRBV28 and TRBJ1-2; TRBD1 agrees at 7 bases. The CDR3 length is 13 residues. With 3 bases clipped from V and 2 bases from J, the junction kept 0 bases outside the gene matches. Looked up from germline, CDR1 is MDHEN and CDR2 is SYDVKM.